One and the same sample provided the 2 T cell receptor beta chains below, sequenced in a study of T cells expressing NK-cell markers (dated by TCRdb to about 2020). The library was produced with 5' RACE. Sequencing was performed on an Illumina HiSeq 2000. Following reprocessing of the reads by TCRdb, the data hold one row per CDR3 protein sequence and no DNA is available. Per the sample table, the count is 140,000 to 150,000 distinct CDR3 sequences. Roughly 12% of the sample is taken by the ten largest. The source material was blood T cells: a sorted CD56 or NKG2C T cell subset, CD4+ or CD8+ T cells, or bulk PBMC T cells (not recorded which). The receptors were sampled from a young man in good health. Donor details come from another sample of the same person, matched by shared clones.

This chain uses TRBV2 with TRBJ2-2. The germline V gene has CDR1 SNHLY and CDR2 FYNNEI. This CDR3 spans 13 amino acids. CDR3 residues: CASSGENTGELFF. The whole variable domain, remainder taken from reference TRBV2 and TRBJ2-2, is EPEVTQTPSHQVTQMGQEVILRCVPISNHLYFYWYRQILGQKVEFLVSFYNNEISEKSEIFDDQFSVERPDGSNFTLKIRSTKLEDSAMYFCASSGENTGELFFGEGSRLTVL.

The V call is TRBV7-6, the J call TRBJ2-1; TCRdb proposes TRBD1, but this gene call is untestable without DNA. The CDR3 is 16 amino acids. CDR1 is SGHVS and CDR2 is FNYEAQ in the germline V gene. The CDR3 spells CASSPLLGQGLDEQFF.